This TCR beta chain was identified in a study of T cells after yellow fever vaccination. Study-wide results and caveats: Clonotypes that responded to the vaccine were almost all undetectable in sorted memory subsets on day 0. Most clones from primary vaccination resurfaced after the booster (about 95% CD4, around 90% CD8). Few clonotypes appeared in both CD4 and CD8 compartments.

V was clipped by 10 bases and J by 3 bases, with 16 bases between them. The CDR3 is 13 residues long. Germline loops: CDR1 SGHDN, CDR2 FVKESK. TCRdb reprocessed the 5' RACE reads via MiXCR and lists one record per CDR3 protein. Here the sample spans approximately 34,000 distinct CDR3 sequences, 6.5% to 8.5% being singletons. This chain links TRBV14 with TRBJ2-7; D may be TRBD1 (6 bases). The sample consisted of PBMCs, either bulk or a sorted T-cell subset (CD4+, CD8+, memory, or dextramer-sorted; not recorded which), taken on the day of the first yellow fever vaccination. This clonotype was sampled from a young man who received the YFV17D yellow fever vaccine. The DNA of the CDR3 is TGTGCCATCTCCGTGGGGGCGGTCTACGAGCAGTACTTC. The encoded protein is CAISVGAVYEQYF.